The source of this TCR beta chain is a study of cytomegalovirus exposure and HLA in healthy donors. Study-level findings and limits: No immune exposure information besides CMV serostatus was available. Sequencing likely generated an artifact that appeared as a cluster of highly shared sequence variants.

In germline, CDR1 is MNHEY, CDR2 SMNVEV (reference sequence). This CDR3 spans 16 amino acids. V gave up 3 bases and J gave up 2 bases; unmatched junction bases: 10. Of note for this clone: Its antigen is undetermined.

The PCR had 60 Vbeta and 13 Jbeta primers. Produced via immunoSEQ multiplex PCR; TCRdb's table is partial and in-frame only. The sample lists around 150,000 clones, about 78% occurring once. V gene TRBV27 combines with J gene TRBJ2-7; TRBD1 matches at 7 bases. Sequencing was carried out using PBMCs. This receptor was obtained from a male donor in good health and CMV-seronegative. Here the CDR3 DNA reads TGTGCCAGCAGTTTGGACCCGACAGGGCGGGCCTACGAGCAGTACTTC. Protein sequence: CASSLDPTGRAYEQYF.